The 8 T cell receptor beta chains below come from one sample, sequenced in a study of blood T cell repertoires in COVID-19. This table comes from immunoSEQ multiplex PCR, and its TCRdb copy is limited to in-frame clones, with some not included. The data show 95,000 to 150,000 clones, over 60% seen once. Sequenced material: peripheral blood. The origin of the receptors is a woman aged 80 or over with acute or convalescent COVID-19.

This clone was seen a few times. The chain is built from TRBV28 and TRBJ2-1; 9 bases align to TRBD2. The germline CDR1 and CDR2 sequences are MDHEN and SYDVKM. The V gene end was trimmed by 6 bases and the J gene end by 4 bases; junction bases not matched to a gene: 7. This CDR3 spans 15 amino acids. CDR3 loop: CASRNSGSGYNEQFF. CDR3 bases: TGTGCCAGCAGAAATAGCGGGAGTGGGTACAATGAGCAGTTCTTC.

This clone turned up a few times. This chain links TRBV10-3 with TRBJ2-7, with 9 bases aligning to TRBD2. CDR3 length: 14 residues. CDR1 and CDR2 (germline): ENHRY, SYGVKD. With V trimmed by 4 bases and J by 7 bases, 8 bases remained unmatched. CDR3 in DNA: TGTGCCATCAGTGGTAGCGGGAGCCAAAGGGAGCAGTACTTC. Residues: CAISGSGSQREQYF.

The chain links TRBV19 to TRBJ2-1; perhaps TRBD1 as D (7 bases). The CDR3 is 15 amino acids. Germline V gene data show CDR1 as LNHDA and CDR2 as SQIVND (reference sequence). V lost 4 bases to trimming and J lost 0 bases, with 10 bases between them. CDR3 sequence (DNA): TGTGCCAGTAGTAAGCAGGGGGGCTCCTACAATGAGCAGTTCTTC. Encoded protein: CASSKQGGSYNEQFF.

The chain has TRBV15 and TRBJ1-2, with 9 bases matching TRBD1. V trimming: 3 bases; J trimming: 5 bases; junction bases outside the gene matches: 4. From germline, CDR1 is LNHNV and CDR2 YYDKDF (reference sequence). The length of the CDR3 is 14 residues. The CDR3 spells CATSSGQGLYGYTF. The CDR3 bases are TGTGCCACCAGCAGTGGACAGGGGCTTTATGGCTACACCTTC.

The chain has TRBV4-1 and TRBJ2-7; 8 bases map to TRBD2. Germline CDR1 is MGHRA and CDR2 is YSYEKL. CDR3 size: 16 residues. Trimming took 1 base from V and 2 from J; bases not matched to a gene: 7. The DNA of the CDR3 is TGCGCCAGCAGCCAAGCCGGGGTAGCGGGGACCTACGAGCAGTACTTC. It is translated as CASSQAGVAGTYEQYF.

This chain joins TRBV4-2 and TRBJ1-1, with unresolved D. V lost 1 base, J lost 1 base, and 10 bases lay in between. This CDR3 contains 15 residues. Germline CDR1 LGHNA, CDR2 YNFKEQ. CDR3 sequence: CASSQVMVGNTEAFF. The CDR3 DNA reads as TGTGCCAGCAGCCAAGTGATGGTCGGGAACACTGAAGCTTTCTTT.

The chain links TRBV4-1 to TRBJ2-7, with D possibly matching TRBD2 (8 bases). The CDR3 totals 14 residues. Germline CDR1 is MGHRA and CDR2 is YSYEKL. The V gene lost 5 bases and the J gene lost 9 bases, with 20 bases spanning the gap. In DNA form, the CDR3 reads TGCGCCAGCAGCGTCGGGACAGCCCGGGAGGGGCAGTACTTC. Amino acids: CASSVGTAREGQYF.

This sequence joins TRBV19 and TRBJ2-1, with 12 bases matching TRBD2. CDR3 length: 16 residues. The ends lost 5 bases at V and 8 bases at J; junction bases unmatched: 10. Germline-derived CDR1 and CDR2 are LNHDA and SQIVND (reference sequence). The CDR3 DNA reads as TGTGCCAGTAGTCCTTGGACTAGCGGGAATCGAGATGAGCAGTTCTTC. This translates into CASSPWTSGNRDEQFF.